The TCR beta chain described here comes from a study of molecular identifiers for immune sequencing clone quantification. Study results and caveats: Should identical TCR molecules share a barcode, the sizes of highly expanded clones could be underestimated.

This clonotype was seen only a few times. Antigen: not known. Germline assignment: CDR1 SGHRS and CDR2 YFSETQ. With 6 bases removed from V and 8 bases from J, the gap between germline ends came to 12 bases. The CDR3 contains 12 residues. From the PCR reads, TCRdb called clonotypes with MiXCR, one entry per CDR3 protein. Of about 510,000 distinct CDR3 sequences listed, about a fifth are singletons. The sequence came from a human donor in good health. Some libraries in this study had Jurkat cell RNA spiked in. The rearrangement links TRBV5-1 to TRBJ2-1, with D perhaps TRBD2 (6 bases). Sequenced input: naive CD8+ T cells from blood, with Jurkat cell RNA spiked in. Subset described: FACS-sorted CD8+CD4-CCR7+CD45RA+ naive T cells. The CDR3 DNA reads TGCGCCAGCAATCGCGGCGGGGATGAGCAGTTCTTC. It translates to CASNRGGDEQFF.